The rows below give T cell receptor beta chains drawn from one sample of a study of OX40 agonist ivuxolimab in advanced cancers. Only in-frame clones appear in the TCRdb table, and some are missing; sequencing was by immunoSEQ multiplex PCR. The data contain about 54,000 clones, about 87% of them seen just once; the ten biggest clones take up approximately 3.8%. The material was CD4+ or CD8+ T cells sorted from blood, obtained in a trial of the OX40 agonist ivuxolimab. The source of these receptors is an adult with an advanced solid tumor such as melanoma, head and neck, liver or kidney cancer. Each CDR3 is given with its conserved first and last residue. A D gene is named only where the DNA matches it firmly. Clone sizes are given selectively: once, few, many, or a class where the clone is expanded.

cdr3_nt: TGTGCCAGCTCACCGGCCGGGACCTCCGAAGCTGGAAACACCATATATTTT
cdr3_aa: CASSPAGTSEAGNTIYF
v_call: TRBV18
j_call: TRBJ1-3
d_call: .
clone_size: .

cdr3_nt: TGTGCCAGCTCGCCGTCACAGGGGTTTGGGCAGTTCTTC
cdr3_aa: CASSPSQGFGQFF
v_call: TRBV18
j_call: TRBJ2-1
d_call: TRBD1
clone_size: .

cdr3_nt: TGTGCCAGCAGCTTGGTGGAGACCCAGTACTTC
cdr3_aa: CASSLVETQYF
v_call: TRBV5-6
j_call: TRBJ2-5
d_call: .
clone_size: .

cdr3_nt: TGTGCCAGCACCTCATCGGTAGCAGGGGAGCATATCTTC
cdr3_aa: CASTSSVAGEHIF
v_call: TRBV9
j_call: TRBJ2-1
d_call: .
clone_size: .

cdr3_nt: TGTGCCAGCAGCTTAGATTACGGGACAGATACGCAGTATTTT
cdr3_aa: CASSLDYGTDTQYF
v_call: TRBV7-2
j_call: TRBJ2-3
d_call: .
clone_size: .

cdr3_nt: TGTGCCAGCAGGGAGACGCTGACAGGGGGCGCCTCCTACGAGCAGTACTTC
cdr3_aa: CASRETLTGGASYEQYF
v_call: TRBV2
j_call: TRBJ2-7
d_call: TRBD1
clone_size: .

cdr3_nt: TGTGCCAGTAGTATAGATCAATCCTACCAAGAGACCCAGTACTTC
cdr3_aa: CASSIDQSYQETQYF
v_call: TRBV19
j_call: TRBJ2-5
d_call: .
clone_size: .

cdr3_nt: TGTGCCAGCAGCCTACAGGGGGCAGGCACAGATACGCAGTATTTT
cdr3_aa: CASSLQGAGTDTQYF
v_call: TRBV2
j_call: TRBJ2-3
d_call: TRBD1
clone_size: .

cdr3_nt: TGTGCCAGCAGCTTATTTCACGGGAATTCAGATACGCAGTATTTT
cdr3_aa: CASSLFHGNSDTQYF
v_call: TRBV7-9
j_call: TRBJ2-3
d_call: .
clone_size: .

cdr3_nt: TGTGCCAGCAGCTTAGCGGGGGGCTTCGGCACAGATACGCAGTATTTT
cdr3_aa: CASSLAGGFGTDTQYF
v_call: TRBV11-2
j_call: TRBJ2-3
d_call: .
clone_size: .

cdr3_nt: TGTGCCAGCAGCTTAAATTCCTTAGCACCCCAGCATTTT
cdr3_aa: CASSLNSLAPQHF
v_call: TRBV7-9
j_call: TRBJ1-5
d_call: .
clone_size: .

cdr3_nt: TGTGCCAGTAGTTTGACACCGGCCAATGAGCAGTTCTTC
cdr3_aa: CASSLTPANEQFF
v_call: TRBV19
j_call: TRBJ2-1
d_call: .
clone_size: .

cdr3_nt: TGTGCCAGCAGTGAACGAGGGAACACCGGGGAGCTGTTTTTT
cdr3_aa: CASSERGNTGELFF
v_call: TRBV6-1
j_call: TRBJ2-2
d_call: .
clone_size: .

cdr3_nt: TGTGCCAGCAGCCCCCCCGGGTGGTACAATCAGCCCCAGCATTTT
cdr3_aa: CASSPPGWYNQPQHF
v_call: TRBV5-8
j_call: TRBJ1-5
d_call: .
clone_size: .

cdr3_nt: TGTGCCAGCAGCCCTACGTTAGCGGGCCCCCAGTACTTC
cdr3_aa: CASSPTLAGPQYF
v_call: TRBV7-3
j_call: TRBJ2-7
d_call: TRBD2
clone_size: .

cdr3_nt: TGTGCCAGCAAGCGGGAGTTCAGACAGGATGAGCAGTTCTTC
cdr3_aa: CASKREFRQDEQFF
v_call: TRBV2
j_call: TRBJ2-1
d_call: TRBD2
clone_size: .

cdr3_nt: TGTGCCAGTAGTCTGGGACTACGCACAGATACGCAGTATTTT
cdr3_aa: CASSLGLRTDTQYF
v_call: TRBV19
j_call: TRBJ2-3
d_call: TRBD2
clone_size: .

cdr3_nt: TGCGCCAGCAGCGAGGCGGGGGCGCGAGAGACCCAGTACTTC
cdr3_aa: CASSEAGARETQYF
v_call: TRBV10-1
j_call: TRBJ2-5
d_call: .
clone_size: .

cdr3_nt: TGTGCCAGCAGCTGGAGCGGTGAGCAGTTCTTC
cdr3_aa: CASSWSGEQFF
v_call: TRBV7-9
j_call: TRBJ2-1
d_call: .
clone_size: .

cdr3_nt: TGTGCCAGCAGTGAGTTAAGGGGGGAAGCCCCCTACGAGCAGTACTTC
cdr3_aa: CASSELRGEAPYEQYF
v_call: TRBV6-1
j_call: TRBJ2-7
d_call: .
clone_size: .

cdr3_nt: TGTGCCAGCAGTCCAGGGGTTTGGGTGGCCGGAAACACCATATATTTT
cdr3_aa: CASSPGVWVAGNTIYF
v_call: TRBV28
j_call: TRBJ1-3
d_call: .
clone_size: .

cdr3_nt: TGTGCCAGCAGCCAAGAAGGAGGATACGAGCAGTACTTC
cdr3_aa: CASSQEGGYEQYF
v_call: TRBV4-2
j_call: TRBJ2-7
d_call: .
clone_size: once

cdr3_nt: TGTGCCAGCAGCTCGACAGGCGGGCGCGAGCAGTACTTC
cdr3_aa: CASSSTGGREQYF
v_call: TRBV7-6
j_call: TRBJ2-7
d_call: .
clone_size: .

cdr3_nt: TGTGCCAGTCAAGGGAGAGATAGCAATCAGCCCCAGCATTTT
cdr3_aa: CASQGRDSNQPQHF
v_call: TRBV19
j_call: TRBJ1-5
d_call: .
clone_size: .

cdr3_nt: TGCGCCAGCAGCCAAGTGGGGAATACTGAAGCTTTCTTT
cdr3_aa: CASSQVGNTEAFF
v_call: TRBV4-1
j_call: TRBJ1-1
d_call: .
clone_size: few

cdr3_nt: TGTGCCTGGACTCGAATCTCTGGAAACACCATATATTTT
cdr3_aa: CAWTRISGNTIYF
v_call: TRBV30
j_call: TRBJ1-3
d_call: .
clone_size: .

cdr3_nt: TGCAGCGTCCGGGACAGGGACCTCAACACTGAAGCTTTCTTT
cdr3_aa: CSVRDRDLNTEAFF
v_call: TRBV29-1
j_call: TRBJ1-1
d_call: TRBD1
clone_size: .

cdr3_nt: TGTGCCAGCAGCCCCACCGGGCGGTACCAAGAGACCCAGTACTTC
cdr3_aa: CASSPTGRYQETQYF
v_call: TRBV5-5
j_call: TRBJ2-5
d_call: .
clone_size: .

cdr3_nt: TGTGCCAGTAGTGGGCCGAATTCTGGGTCGGGTGAAGCTTTCTTT
cdr3_aa: CASSGPNSGSGEAFF
v_call: TRBV19
j_call: TRBJ1-1
d_call: .
clone_size: .

cdr3_nt: TGTGCCAGTAGCGACCACAAGGACGGGGCCAACGTCCTGACTTTC
cdr3_aa: CASSDHKDGANVLTF
v_call: TRBV19
j_call: TRBJ2-6
d_call: .
clone_size: .

cdr3_nt: TGTGCCAGCAGCGAAAGCAGCGGGAAATACAATGAGCAGTTCTTC
cdr3_aa: CASSESSGKYNEQFF
v_call: TRBV9
j_call: TRBJ2-1
d_call: TRBD2
clone_size: once

cdr3_nt: TGTGCCAGCAGCTTAATCGTGGACACTGAAGCTTTCTTT
cdr3_aa: CASSLIVDTEAFF
v_call: TRBV11-2
j_call: TRBJ1-1
d_call: .
clone_size: .

cdr3_nt: TGTGCCAGCAGCCCGGGGAAGCGGGGCTACAATGAGCAGTTCTTC
cdr3_aa: CASSPGKRGYNEQFF
v_call: TRBV7-9
j_call: TRBJ2-1
d_call: TRBD2
clone_size: .

cdr3_nt: TGTGCCAGCAGTTCCCAACAGGGTATGAGGGAAAAACTGTTTTTT
cdr3_aa: CASSSQQGMREKLFF
v_call: TRBV28
j_call: TRBJ1-4
d_call: .
clone_size: .

cdr3_nt: TGTGCCAGCAGCGTCGGGACTAGAGAAGAGCAGTACTTC
cdr3_aa: CASSVGTREEQYF
v_call: TRBV9
j_call: TRBJ2-7
d_call: TRBD2
clone_size: .

cdr3_nt: TGTGCCAGCAGCTTAACAGGGCGGCAGACCCAGTACTTC
cdr3_aa: CASSLTGRQTQYF
v_call: TRBV11-2
j_call: TRBJ2-5
d_call: .
clone_size: .

cdr3_nt: TGTGCCAGCAGCCGCCAGACAGGGATAAGATTCTCTGGAAACACCATATATTTT
cdr3_aa: CASSRQTGIRFSGNTIYF
v_call: TRBV7-9
j_call: TRBJ1-3
d_call: TRBD1
clone_size: .

cdr3_nt: TGCGCCAGCAGCTTGCCTTCGACAGGGGGTAATGAAAAACTGTTTTTT
cdr3_aa: CASSLPSTGGNEKLFF
v_call: TRBV5-1
j_call: TRBJ1-4
d_call: TRBD1
clone_size: few

cdr3_nt: TGTGCCAGCGGAGCAGGAGGCGGGGAGCTGTTTTTT
cdr3_aa: CASGAGGGELFF
v_call: TRBV11-2
j_call: TRBJ2-2
d_call: .
clone_size: .

cdr3_nt: TGTGCCAGCAGTGAATTTGGCGGGAGGGCCTACGAGCAGTACTTC
cdr3_aa: CASSEFGGRAYEQYF
v_call: TRBV2
j_call: TRBJ2-7
d_call: TRBD2
clone_size: .

cdr3_nt: TGTGCCAGTAGTATCCGAGAGACCCAGTACTTC
cdr3_aa: CASSIRETQYF
v_call: TRBV19
j_call: TRBJ2-5
d_call: .
clone_size: .

cdr3_nt: TGTGCCAGCAGTTACTCGAACTGGGGGGCAGGGGGCTACACCTTC
cdr3_aa: CASSYSNWGAGGYTF
v_call: TRBV6-5
j_call: TRBJ1-2
d_call: .
clone_size: .

cdr3_nt: TGTGCCAGCAGCTTGGGACAGACTAGCAATCAGCCCCAGCATTTT
cdr3_aa: CASSLGQTSNQPQHF
v_call: TRBV5-6
j_call: TRBJ1-5
d_call: .
clone_size: few

cdr3_nt: TGTGCCAGCAGCTTCGGACAGGTCTACGAGCAGTACTTC
cdr3_aa: CASSFGQVYEQYF
v_call: TRBV7-2
j_call: TRBJ2-7
d_call: TRBD1
clone_size: .

cdr3_nt: TGTGCCAGTAGTACCAACGTAGGGACAGGACATGAAAAACTGTTTTTT
cdr3_aa: CASSTNVGTGHEKLFF
v_call: TRBV19
j_call: TRBJ1-4
d_call: TRBD1
clone_size: .

cdr3_nt: TGCGCCAGCAGCGGGAGAACAACTAATGAAAAACTGTTTTTT
cdr3_aa: CASSGRTTNEKLFF
v_call: TRBV4-1
j_call: TRBJ1-4
d_call: .
clone_size: few

cdr3_nt: TGTGCCAGCAGCAACCTGGGACAGGGGGCCAACGAGCAGTACTTC
cdr3_aa: CASSNLGQGANEQYF
v_call: TRBV4-2
j_call: TRBJ2-7
d_call: TRBD1
clone_size: .

cdr3_nt: TGTGCCACCCAGAGCCCCGAGGGACAGGGTCGGGGTCAGCCCCAGCATTTT
cdr3_aa: CATQSPEGQGRGQPQHF
v_call: TRBV10-3
j_call: TRBJ1-5
d_call: TRBD1
clone_size: .

cdr3_nt: TGTGCCACCAGCAGAGAGCAGCGGGTCGGGCGAAACACAGATACGCAGTATTTT
cdr3_aa: CATSREQRVGRNTDTQYF
v_call: TRBV15
j_call: TRBJ2-3
d_call: .
clone_size: .

cdr3_nt: TGTGCCTGGAGTTATACTCCCCCCGGGACAGGGTTCGAGCAGTACTTC
cdr3_aa: CAWSYTPPGTGFEQYF
v_call: TRBV30
j_call: TRBJ2-7
d_call: TRBD1
clone_size: few

cdr3_nt: TGTGCCTGGAGTGCCTCGGGACGGGCAAACATTCAGTACTTC
cdr3_aa: CAWSASGRANIQYF
v_call: TRBV30
j_call: TRBJ2-4
d_call: .
clone_size: .

cdr3_nt: TGTGCCAGCAGCTTGGGCACAGGGAACAATCAGCCCCAGCATTTT
cdr3_aa: CASSLGTGNNQPQHF
v_call: TRBV5-4
j_call: TRBJ1-5
d_call: .
clone_size: .

cdr3_nt: TGTGCCAGCAGTGAGAGACAGGGGGAAGGCGGCTACACCTTC
cdr3_aa: CASSERQGEGGYTF
v_call: TRBV6-5
j_call: TRBJ1-2
d_call: TRBD1
clone_size: .

cdr3_nt: TGTGCCAGTAGTTTTTCTTCCGGGAACAATCAGCCCCAGCATTTT
cdr3_aa: CASSFSSGNNQPQHF
v_call: TRBV19
j_call: TRBJ1-5
d_call: .
clone_size: few

cdr3_nt: TGCGCCAGCAGCTTGACTGGGACTAGCGGGATGCACGAGCAGTACTTC
cdr3_aa: CASSLTGTSGMHEQYF
v_call: TRBV5-1
j_call: TRBJ2-7
d_call: TRBD2
clone_size: .

cdr3_nt: TGTGCCAGCAGTTTATGGACGGGACACGGGGGGCAGTACTTC
cdr3_aa: CASSLWTGHGGQYF
v_call: TRBV28
j_call: TRBJ2-7
d_call: .
clone_size: .

cdr3_nt: TGTGCCATCAGAATAGGACAGGCCTACGAGCAGTACTTC
cdr3_aa: CAIRIGQAYEQYF
v_call: TRBV10-3
j_call: TRBJ2-7
d_call: TRBD1
clone_size: .

cdr3_nt: TGTGCCTGTTCCGGGACCAGGGATTCACCCCTCCACTTT
cdr3_aa: CACSGTRDSPLHF
v_call: TRBV30
j_call: TRBJ1-6
d_call: .
clone_size: few

cdr3_nt: TGTGCCAGTAGTATAGGGAACTCTCTACCTGACAATGAGCAGTTCTTC
cdr3_aa: CASSIGNSLPDNEQFF
v_call: TRBV19
j_call: TRBJ2-1
d_call: .
clone_size: once

cdr3_nt: TGTGCCAGCATCCGGTTAACCGGGGCCAACGTCCTGACTTTC
cdr3_aa: CASIRLTGANVLTF
v_call: TRBV2
j_call: TRBJ2-6
d_call: .
clone_size: .